Presented here are 11 T cell receptor beta chains from one specimen sequenced in a study of siplizumab effects on memory and regulatory T cells. Only in-frame clones appear in the TCRdb table, and some are missing; sequencing was by immunoSEQ multiplex PCR. Counted here are some 100,000 clones, roughly 94% occurring once; the ten biggest clones make up approximately 0.61%. The specimen sequenced was Tregs sorted from blood. The receptors were gathered from a human donor in good health.

The V gene is TRBV7-8, the J gene TRBJ2-3; D is unclear. The V gene lost 0 bases and the J gene lost 3 bases, with 7 bases spanning the gap. Germline values: CDR1 SGHVS, CDR2 FQNEAQ. CDR3 length equals 14 residues. This CDR3 reads CASSLALGTDTQYF. The CDR3 DNA follows: TGTGCCAGCAGCTTAGCACTGGGGACAGATACGCAGTATTTT.

The chain joins TRBV6-5 to TRBJ1-3, with 7 bases that match TRBD1. Germline values: CDR1 MNHEY, CDR2 SVGAGI. The CDR3 is 13 residues long. The ends lost 6 bases at V and 4 bases at J; junction bases unmatched: 3. CDR3 loop: CASSRQGGNTIYF. The CDR3 DNA sequence: TGTGCCAGCAGCCGACAGGGAGGAAACACCATATATTTT.

The genes are TRBV5-8 and TRBJ1-5; D call uncertain. The CDR3 length is 16 residues. V was shortened by 1 base and J by 3 bases, with 14 bases between the two germline ends. Germline V gives CDR1 SGHTS, CDR2 YDEGEE. CDR3 sequence reads: CASSLLFSETNQPQHF. The CDR3 DNA is TGTGCCAGCAGCTTGCTTTTTTCCGAGACCAATCAGCCCCAGCATTTT.

V and J are TRBV5-5 and TRBJ2-3; no clear D. The V gene lost 5 bases and the J gene lost 3 bases, with 4 bases spanning the gap. Germline-derived CDR1 and CDR2 are SGHKS and YYEKEE (reference sequence). This CDR3 region has 11 residues. The CDR3 protein is CASSWTDTQYF. In DNA, the CDR3 is TGTGCCAGCAGTTGGACAGATACGCAGTATTTT. The full variable domain, completed using reference TRBV5-5 and TRBJ2-3, is DAGVTQSPTHLIKTRGQQVTLRCSPISGHKSVSWYQQVLGQGPQFIFQYYEKEERGRGNFPDRFSARQFPNYSSELNVNALLLGDSALYLCASSWTDTQYFGPGTRLTVL.

V usage is TRBV5-1 and J usage is TRBJ2-7; no definite D call. CDR1 and CDR2 from the germline V gene are SGHRS and YFSETQ. The germline V and J ends were trimmed by 2 bases and 3 bases, with 9 bases remaining between them. The CDR3 has 13 amino acids. CDR3 DNA sequence: TGCGCCAGCAGCTTATTACTCAACTACGAGCAGTACTTC. Amino acid sequence: CASSLLLNYEQYF.

The chain recombines TRBV30 with TRBJ2-7; D is undetermined. The CDR3 has 12 residues. Germline-derived CDR1 and CDR2 are GTSNPN and SVGIG (reference sequence). Trimming left V 4 bases short and J 1 base short, with 8 bases between. The CDR3 DNA reads TGTGCCTGGATAAGTGAATCCTACGAGCAGTACTTC. Its translation is CAWISESYEQYF.

CDR3 loop: CASSSGSSSYNEQFF. CDR3 sequence (DNA): TGTGCCAGCAGCTCAGGATCGAGCTCCTACAATGAGCAGTTCTTC. The gene calls are TRBV7-3 and TRBJ2-1; D gene uncertain. This CDR3 has 15 amino acids. Trimming left V 4 bases short and J 0 bases short, with 10 bases between. Germline CDR1 is SGHTA and CDR2 is FQGTGA. Full variable domain (rest looked up from reference TRBV7-3 and TRBJ2-1): GAGVSQTPSNKVTEKGKYVELRCDPISGHTALYWYRQSLGQGPEFLIYFQGTGAADDSGLPNDRFFAVRPEGSVSTLKIQRTERGDSAVYLCASSSGSSSYNEQFFGPGTRLTVL.

V usage is TRBV6-6 and J usage is TRBJ1-3; no clear D. V lost 5 bases and J lost 2, with 4 bases in between. The CDR3 extends over 12 amino acids. Germline values: CDR1 MNHNY, CDR2 SVGAGI (reference sequence). The CDR3 sequence: CASSQTGNTIYF. In DNA form, the CDR3 reads TGTGCCAGCAGTCAGACTGGAAACACCATATATTTT.

The chain is built from TRBV18 and TRBJ2-3, with D possibly being TRBD2 (5 bases). Germline values: CDR1 KGHSH, CDR2 LQKENI. Trimming left V 3 bases short and J 6 bases short, with 7 bases between. The CDR3 is 12 residues long. The DNA for the CDR3 is TGTGCCAGCTCACCGGAGGCGGATACGCAGTATTTT. It encodes CASSPEADTQYF.

The rearrangement links TRBV7-6 to TRBJ2-2; perhaps TRBD1 as D (6 bases). V lost 5 bases and J 7 bases, leaving 23 bases between the germline ends. The CDR3 loop spans 17 amino acids. Germline values: CDR1 SGHVS, CDR2 FNYEAQ. The CDR3: CASSGFGTPGAGGELFF. In nucleotides, the CDR3 is TGTGCCAGCAGCGGATTTGGGACGCCAGGGGCGGGCGGGGAGCTGTTTTTT. Full variable domain (remainder filled in from reference TRBV7-6 and TRBJ2-2): GAGVSQSPRYKVTKRGQDVALRCDPISGHVSLYWYRQALGQGPEFLTYFNYEAQQDKSGLPNDRFSAERPEGSISTLTIQRTEQRDSAMYRCASSGFGTPGAGGELFFGEGSRLTVL.

The rearrangement uses TRBV7-8 and TRBJ1-3; 8 nucleotides align to TRBD1. V lost 1 base and J lost 5; bases outside the gene matches: 10. CDR1 SGHVS and CDR2 FQNEAQ come from the germline V gene. CDR3 size: 17 residues. CDR3 nucleotide sequence: TGTGCCAGCAGCTTAGGGTTGTGGACAGGGAAGAGAAACACCATATATTTT. The encoded protein is CASSLGLWTGKRNTIYF. Combining the CDR3 with reference TRBV7-8 and TRBJ1-3 gives the whole variable domain GAGVSQSPRYKVAKRGQDVALRCDPISGHVSLFWYQQALGQGPEFLTYFQNEAQLDKSGLPSDRFFAERPEGSVSTLKIQRTQQEDSAVYLCASSLGLWTGKRNTIYFGEGSWLTVV.